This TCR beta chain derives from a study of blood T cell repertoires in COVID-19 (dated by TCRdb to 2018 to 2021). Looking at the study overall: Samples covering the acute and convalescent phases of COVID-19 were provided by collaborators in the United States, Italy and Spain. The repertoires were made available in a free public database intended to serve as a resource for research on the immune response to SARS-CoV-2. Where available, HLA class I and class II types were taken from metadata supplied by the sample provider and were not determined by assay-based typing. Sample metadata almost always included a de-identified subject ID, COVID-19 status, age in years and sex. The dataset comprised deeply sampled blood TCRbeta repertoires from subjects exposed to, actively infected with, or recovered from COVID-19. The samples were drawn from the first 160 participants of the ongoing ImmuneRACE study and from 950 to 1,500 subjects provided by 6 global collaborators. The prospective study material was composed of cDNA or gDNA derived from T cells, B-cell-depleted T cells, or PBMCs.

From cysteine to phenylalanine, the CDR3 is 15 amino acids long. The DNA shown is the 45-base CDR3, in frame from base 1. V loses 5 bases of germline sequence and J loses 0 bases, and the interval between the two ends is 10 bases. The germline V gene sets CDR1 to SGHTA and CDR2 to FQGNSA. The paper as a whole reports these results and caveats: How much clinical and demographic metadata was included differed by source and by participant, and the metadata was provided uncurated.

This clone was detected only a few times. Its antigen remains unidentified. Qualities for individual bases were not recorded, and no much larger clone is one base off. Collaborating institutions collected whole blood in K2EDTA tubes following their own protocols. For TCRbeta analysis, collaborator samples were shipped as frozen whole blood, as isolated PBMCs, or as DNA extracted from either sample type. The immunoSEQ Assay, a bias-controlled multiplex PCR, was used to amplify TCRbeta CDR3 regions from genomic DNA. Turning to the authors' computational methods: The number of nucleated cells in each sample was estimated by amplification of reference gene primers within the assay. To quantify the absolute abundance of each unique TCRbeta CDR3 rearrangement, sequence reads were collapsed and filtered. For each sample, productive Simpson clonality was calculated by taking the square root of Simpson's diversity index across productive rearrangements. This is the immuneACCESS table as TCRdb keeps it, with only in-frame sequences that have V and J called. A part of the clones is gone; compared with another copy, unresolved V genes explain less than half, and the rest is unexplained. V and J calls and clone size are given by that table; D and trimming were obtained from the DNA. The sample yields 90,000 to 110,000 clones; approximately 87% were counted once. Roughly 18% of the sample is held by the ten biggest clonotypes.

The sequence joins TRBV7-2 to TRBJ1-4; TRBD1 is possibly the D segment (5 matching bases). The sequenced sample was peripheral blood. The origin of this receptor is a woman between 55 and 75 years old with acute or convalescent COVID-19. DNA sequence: TGTGCCAGCAGCCCGACAGTTGCAACTAATGAAAAACTGTTTTTT. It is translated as CASSPTVATNEKLFF.